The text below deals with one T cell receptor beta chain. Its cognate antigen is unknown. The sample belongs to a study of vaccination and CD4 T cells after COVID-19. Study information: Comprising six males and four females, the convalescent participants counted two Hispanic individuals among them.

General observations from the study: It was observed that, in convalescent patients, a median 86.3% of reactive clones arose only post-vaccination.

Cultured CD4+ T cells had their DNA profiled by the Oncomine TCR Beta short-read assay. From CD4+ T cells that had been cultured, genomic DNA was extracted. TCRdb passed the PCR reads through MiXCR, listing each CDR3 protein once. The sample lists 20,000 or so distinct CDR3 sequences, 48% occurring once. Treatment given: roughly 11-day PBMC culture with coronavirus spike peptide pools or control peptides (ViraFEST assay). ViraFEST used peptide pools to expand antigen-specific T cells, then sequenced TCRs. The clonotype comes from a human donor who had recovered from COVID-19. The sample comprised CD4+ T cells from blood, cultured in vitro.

In nucleotides, the CDR3 is TGTGCCAGCAGCCGACCAGGGGGCACTGAAGCTTTCTTT. The encoded protein is CASSRPGGTEAFF. The J gene is TRBJ1-1, the V gene TRBV28, with 7 nucleotides matching TRBD1. V shed 6 bases and J 4 bases; nucleotides not matched to a gene: 5. The CDR3 covers 13 residues. Per germline, CDR1 MDHEN and CDR2 SYDVKM.